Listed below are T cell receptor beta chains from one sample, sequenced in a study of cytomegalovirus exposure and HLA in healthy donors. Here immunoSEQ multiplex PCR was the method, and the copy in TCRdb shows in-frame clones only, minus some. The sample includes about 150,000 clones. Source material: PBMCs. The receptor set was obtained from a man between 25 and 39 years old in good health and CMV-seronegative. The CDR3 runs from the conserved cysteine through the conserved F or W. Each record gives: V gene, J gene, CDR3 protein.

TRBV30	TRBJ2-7	CAPGEGRYEQYF
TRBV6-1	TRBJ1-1	CATRFVNTEAFF
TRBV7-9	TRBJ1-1	CASSSDSKGDTEAFF
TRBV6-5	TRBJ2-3	CASSSTWAADTQYF
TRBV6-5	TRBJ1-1	CASTITGTGTEAFF
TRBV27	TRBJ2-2	CASSLTGYGTGELFF
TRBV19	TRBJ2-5	CASSARPGETQYF
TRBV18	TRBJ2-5	CASSPFSEETQYF
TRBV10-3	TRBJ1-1	CAISYKDRPNTEAFF
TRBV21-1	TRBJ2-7	CARSGTSKYEQYF
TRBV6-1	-	CASSDHPMLSGNSYEQYF
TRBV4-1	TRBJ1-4	CASSQDRGGNEELFF
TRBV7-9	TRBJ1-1	CASSDGQVEAEAFF
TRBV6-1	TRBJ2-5	CASNGEVETQYF
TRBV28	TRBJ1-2	CASSFGRGIGYTF
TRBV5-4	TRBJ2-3	CASSPGGASGSGDTQYF
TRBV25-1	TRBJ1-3	CASSGIKQGQSSGNTIYF
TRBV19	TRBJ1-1	CASSIDRGTEAFF
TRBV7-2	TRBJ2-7	CASSSGSGQGRYEQYF
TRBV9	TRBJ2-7	CASSVETGSSYEQYF
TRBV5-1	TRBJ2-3	CASSPRDYQKDTQYF
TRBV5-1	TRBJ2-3	CASSLHRGAGTDTQYF
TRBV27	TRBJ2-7	CASSHINSYEQYF
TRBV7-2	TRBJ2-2	CASSSGTSGYTGELFF
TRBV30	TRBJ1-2	CAWSTFRGQPNYGYTF
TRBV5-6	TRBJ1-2	CASSLEQGAYGYTF
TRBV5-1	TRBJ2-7	CASSSGPRGTYEQYF
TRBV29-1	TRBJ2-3	CSVDRDTQYF
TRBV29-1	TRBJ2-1	CSAFVEQEYNEQFF
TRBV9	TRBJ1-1	CASSGPRGLYTEAFF
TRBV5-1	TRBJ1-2	CASSLGRGYGYTF
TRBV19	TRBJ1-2	CASSPQPEGGHGYTF
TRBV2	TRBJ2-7	CASSEIHSTGVYEQYF
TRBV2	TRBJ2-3	CASSGGEGSTDTQYF
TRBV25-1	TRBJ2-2	CASSDRGNTGELFF
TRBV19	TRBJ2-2	CASSRLGQGNTGELFF
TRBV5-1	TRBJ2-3	CASSLYKDTQYF